The entry below gives a single T cell receptor beta chain sequence along with its context. Its specificity is unknown. Germline values: CDR1 LNHDA, CDR2 SQIVND (reference sequence). The CDR3 runs to 14 residues. Trimming stripped 7 bases from V and 4 bases from J, with 13 bases between. This sample was included in a study of STAT5B mutations in CD4+ large granular lymphocyte leukemia. Study-level findings and limits: CD4-sorted patient repertoires seemed more clonal than healthy CD4+ repertoires. Compared with healthy controls (2/35), patient top clones favored TRBV06 (8/27).

The repertoire was sequenced with immunoSEQ multiplex PCR; TCRdb's copy has only in-frame clones and lacks some. Here the sample spans around 34,000 clones, 85% being singletons. V and J are TRBV19 and TRBJ2-2; tentative D call: TRBD1 (5 bases). This receptor was taken from a human donor in good health. The material sequenced was CD4+ T cells from blood buffy coats. The CDR3: CASTQGRATGELFF. CDR3 DNA: TGTGCCAGTACCCAGGGTAGGGCCACCGGGGAGCTGTTTTTT.